This T cell receptor (beta chain) was captured by sequencing in a study of blood T cell repertoires in COVID-19. For the study at large: Samples came from the United States, Italy and Spain, spanning acute and convalescent COVID-19. Sources were T cells, B-cell-depleted T cells, or PBMCs; the material itself was cDNA or gDNA.

Germline values: CDR1 KGHDR, CDR2 SFDVKD. Trimming shortened V by 4 bases and J by 1 base, and 9 bases separated the two germline ends. The CDR3 spans 15 residues. Per the original data handling: Reference gene primer amplification yielded estimated nucleated cell counts. The protocol was immunoSEQ multiplex PCR, while the TCRdb copy is restricted to in-frame clones and leaves out a portion. V, J and clone size derive from that table, while D and trimming were established from the DNA sequence. The table has 250,000 or so clones, roughly 90% seen once. Material for sequencing was peripheral blood. This sequence joins TRBV24-1 and TRBJ2-2; D ambiguous. This TCR derives from a woman in her twenties or thirties with acute or convalescent COVID-19. CDR3: CATSDTRRNTGELFF. CDR3 coding DNA: TGTGCCACCAGTGACACTCGGAGGAACACCGGGGAGCTGTTTTTT.